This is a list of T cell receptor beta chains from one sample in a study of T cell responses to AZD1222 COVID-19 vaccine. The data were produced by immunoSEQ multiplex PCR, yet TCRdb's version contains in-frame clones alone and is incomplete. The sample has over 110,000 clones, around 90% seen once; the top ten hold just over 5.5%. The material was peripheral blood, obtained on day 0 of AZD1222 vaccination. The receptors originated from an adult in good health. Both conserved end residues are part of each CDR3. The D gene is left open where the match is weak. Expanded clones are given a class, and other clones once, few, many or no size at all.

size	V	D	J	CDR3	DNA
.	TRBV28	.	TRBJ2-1	CASSSENNEQFF	TGTGCCAGCAGTTCCGAAAACAATGAGCAGTTCTTC
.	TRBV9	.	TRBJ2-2	CASSVAHGSSPGELFF	TGTGCCAGCAGCGTAGCTCACGGGAGCAGCCCCGGGGAGCTGTTTTTT
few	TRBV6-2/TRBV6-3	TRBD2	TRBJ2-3	CASSRSAGGPDTQYF	TGTGCCAGCAGCCGCTCAGCGGGAGGGCCAGATACGCAGTATTTT
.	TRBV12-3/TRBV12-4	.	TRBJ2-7	CASSSRGPYEQYF	TGTGCCAGCAGTTCCCGGGGGCCCTACGAGCAGTACTTC
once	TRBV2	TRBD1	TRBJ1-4	CASSEGDRWEEKLFF	TGTGCCAGCAGTGAGGGGGACAGGTGGGAGGAAAAACTGTTTTTT
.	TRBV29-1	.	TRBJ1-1	CSVAGRLNTEAFF	TGCAGCGTCGCTGGACGGTTGAACACTGAAGCTTTCTTT
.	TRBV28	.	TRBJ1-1	CASTLAMNTEAFF	TGTGCCAGCACTTTAGCTATGAACACTGAAGCTTTCTTT
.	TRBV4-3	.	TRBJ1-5	CASSQDRDQPQHF	TGCGCCAGCAGCCAAGATAGAGATCAGCCCCAGCATTTT
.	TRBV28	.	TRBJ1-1	CASSLTGMNTEAFF	TGTGCCAGCAGTCTAACAGGGATGAACACTGAAGCTTTCTTT
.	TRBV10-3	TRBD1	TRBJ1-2	CAINLPGQVNYGYTF	TGTGCCATCAACCTTCCGGGACAGGTGAACTATGGCTACACCTTC
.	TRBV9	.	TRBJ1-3	CASSVSVGGNTIYF	TGTGCCAGCAGCGTCTCGGTAGGTGGAAACACCATATATTTT
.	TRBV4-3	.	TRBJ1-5	CASSLGIYSNQPQHF	TGCGCCAGCAGCCTGGGCATCTATAGCAATCAGCCCCAGCATTTT
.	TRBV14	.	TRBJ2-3	CASSQGHRSGGRTDTQYF	TGTGCCAGCAGCCAAGGCCATCGCTCGGGTGGGAGGACAGATACGCAGTATTTT
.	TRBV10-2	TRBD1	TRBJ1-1	CASSDRDRGVIMNTEAFF	TGCGCCAGCAGTGACCGGGACAGGGGGGTCATCATGAACACTGAAGCTTTCTTT
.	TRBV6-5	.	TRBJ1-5	CASSYLQVYSNQPQHF	TGTGCCAGCAGTTACTTACAAGTATATAGCAATCAGCCCCAGCATTTT
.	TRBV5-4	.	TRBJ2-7	CASSLLKMVSEQYF	TGTGCCAGCAGCTTGCTTAAGATGGTCTCCGAGCAGTACTTC
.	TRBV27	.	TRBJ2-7	CASSLAVDAYEQYF	TGTGCCAGCAGTTTGGCGGTTGACGCCTACGAGCAGTACTTC
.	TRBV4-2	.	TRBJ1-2	CASSQEVGARGYTF	TGTGCCAGCAGCCAAGAGGTCGGGGCCCGAGGCTACACCTTC
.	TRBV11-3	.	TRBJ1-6	CASSLGGLNSPLHF	TGTGCCAGCAGCTTAGGTGGCTTAAACTCACCCCTCCACTTT
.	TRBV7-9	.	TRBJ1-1	CAAGEGAAEREAFF	TGTGCGGCCGGGGAGGGAGCGGCCGAGAGGGAAGCTTTCTTT
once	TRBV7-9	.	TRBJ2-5	CASSFTETQYF	TGTGCCAGCAGCTTTACAGAGACCCAGTACTTC
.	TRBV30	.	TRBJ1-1	CALALGMNTEAFF	TGTGCCCTTGCCCTGGGGATGAACACTGAAGCTTTCTTT
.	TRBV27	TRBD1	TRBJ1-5	CASSLSRRQGSNQPQHF	TGTGCCAGCAGTTTATCGCGCCGACAGGGAAGTAATCAGCCCCAGCATTTT
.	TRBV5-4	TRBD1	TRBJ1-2	CASSTAGGGYGYTF	TGTGCCAGCAGCACGGCAGGGGGCGGCTATGGCTACACCTTC
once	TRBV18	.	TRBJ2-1	CASSPSGVYEQFF	TGTGCCAGCTCACCATCAGGCGTCTATGAGCAGTTCTTC
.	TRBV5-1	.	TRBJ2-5	CASSRGTTTGETQYF	TGCGCCAGCAGCCGGGGGACAACAACCGGGGAGACCCAGTACTTC
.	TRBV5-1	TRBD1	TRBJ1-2	CASSRGTGGAYGYTF	TGCGCCAGCAGCCGGGGGACAGGTGGGGCCTATGGCTACACCTTC
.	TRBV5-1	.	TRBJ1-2	CASSLTSGNYGYTF	TGCGCCAGCAGCTTGACCTCAGGGAACTATGGCTACACCTTC
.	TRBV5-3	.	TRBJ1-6	CARSLSGRGLRGYNSPLHF	TGTGCCAGAAGCCTGTCGGGCAGGGGACTTAGGGGATATAATTCACCCCTCCACTTT
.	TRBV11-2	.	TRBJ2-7	CASSLLPYEQYF	TGTGCCAGCAGCTTATTACCGTACGAGCAGTACTTC
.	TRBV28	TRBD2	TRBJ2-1	CASRTGGSGEQFF	TGTGCCAGCAGGACGGGGGGGTCAGGTGAGCAGTTCTTC
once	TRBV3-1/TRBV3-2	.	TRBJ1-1	CASSQDADLNTEAFF	TGTGCCAGCAGCCAAGATGCAGACCTGAACACTGAAGCTTTCTTT
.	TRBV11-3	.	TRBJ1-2	CASSLGRQNPYGYTF	TGTGCCAGCAGCTTGGGGAGACAGAACCCCTATGGCTACACCTTC
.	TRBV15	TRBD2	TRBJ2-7	CATSRLLGEGSPYEQYF	TGTGCCACCAGCAGACTCTTGGGGGAGGGCTCCCCCTACGAGCAGTACTTC
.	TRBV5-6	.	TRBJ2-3	CASSLLRAGDIADTQYF	TGTGCCAGCAGCTTGTTGAGGGCAGGGGATATCGCAGATACGCAGTATTTT
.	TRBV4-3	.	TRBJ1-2	CASSQDRLDYGYTF	TGCGCCAGCAGCCAAGATCGTCTGGACTATGGCTACACCTTC
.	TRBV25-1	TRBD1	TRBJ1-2	CASSGLQGRYGYTF	TGTGCCAGCAGTGGTCTACAGGGGCGCTATGGCTACACCTTC
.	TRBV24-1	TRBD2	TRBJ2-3	CATSGGTSGMEDTQYF	TGTGCCACCAGTGGAGGGACTAGCGGGATGGAAGATACGCAGTATTTT
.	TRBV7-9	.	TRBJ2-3	CASSSLGFPADTQYF	TGTGCCAGCAGCTCACTAGGTTTCCCTGCAGATACGCAGTATTTT
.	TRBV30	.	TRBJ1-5	CAWSNPTLRNQPQHF	TGTGCCTGGAGTAACCCAACGCTGCGCAATCAGCCCCAGCATTTT
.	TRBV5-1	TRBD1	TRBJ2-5	CASSLRDREGETQYF	TGCGCCAGCAGCTTACGGGACAGGGAGGGAGAGACCCAGTACTTC
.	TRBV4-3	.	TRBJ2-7	CASSQDLGYEQYF	TGCGCCAGCAGCCAAGATCTGGGCTACGAGCAGTACTTC
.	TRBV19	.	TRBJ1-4	CASSMTGWGEKLFF	TGTGCCAGTAGTATGACCGGTTGGGGTGAAAAACTGTTTTTT
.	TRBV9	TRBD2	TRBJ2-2	CASSGGTSGRVSGELFF	TGTGCCAGCAGCGGGGGGACTAGCGGGAGGGTCTCCGGGGAGCTGTTTTTT
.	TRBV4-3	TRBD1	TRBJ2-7	CASSQDFGAGGEQYF	TGCGCCAGCAGCCAAGATTTTGGGGCAGGGGGCGAGCAGTACTTC
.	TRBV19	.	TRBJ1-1	CASCDRGHTEAFF	TGTGCCAGCTGCGACCGCGGCCACACTGAAGCTTTCTTT
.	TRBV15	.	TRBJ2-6	CATSSSRSGANVLTF	TGTGCCACCAGCAGCTCCCGCTCTGGGGCCAACGTCCTGACTTTC
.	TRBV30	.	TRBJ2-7	CAWSWDLAEDEQYF	TGTGCCTGGAGTTGGGACCTGGCGGAGGACGAGCAGTACTTC
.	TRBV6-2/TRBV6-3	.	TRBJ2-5	CASSWEHQETQYF	TGTGCCAGCAGTTGGGAACACCAAGAGACCCAGTACTTC
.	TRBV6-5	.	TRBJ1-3	CASSSLRGDSGNTIYF	TGTGCCAGCAGTTCCCTTCGTGGAGACTCTGGAAACACCATATATTTT
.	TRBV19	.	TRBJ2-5	CASTHDSQETQYF	TGTGCCAGTACCCATGACAGCCAAGAGACCCAGTACTTC
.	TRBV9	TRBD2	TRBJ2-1	CASSPIGANSGRMNEQFF	TGTGCCAGCAGCCCCATAGGGGCGAATAGCGGGAGGATGAATGAGCAGTTCTTC
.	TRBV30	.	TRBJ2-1	CAWKEGSSYNEQFF	TGTGCCTGGAAGGAGGGGAGCTCCTACAATGAGCAGTTCTTC
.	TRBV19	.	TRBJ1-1	CASSRRPLNTEAFF	TGTGCCAGTAGTAGGCGACCCCTGAACACTGAAGCTTTCTTT
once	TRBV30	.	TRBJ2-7	CAWTGSYEQYF	TGTGCCTGGACAGGTTCCTACGAGCAGTACTTC